The T cell receptor beta chain under discussion was sequenced for a study of human T cells and chemical hapten exposure. On the study more broadly: The scalp of each patient received a weekly diphenylcyclopropenone dose for the full approximately 22-week study. Study outcomes and limitations: Expanded TCRs clustered into significantly more large CDR3 similarity groups than controls, the analysis revealed. The study found that DPC sensitization did not change TCRs above 1 in 1000 frequency.

Time point reported: pre-sensitization, week 0. As to treatment: therapeutic diphenylcyclopropenone sensitization with weekly scalp DPC. Donors were 18 to 70-year-old alopecia patients suitable for DPC. Per the germline V gene, CDR1 is MDHEN and CDR2 is SYDVKM. V lost 10 bases and J lost 4, with 13 bases in between. This CDR3 region has 12 residues. TCRdb re-analysed the RACE reads in MiXCR, keeping a single row per CDR3 protein. The sample consists of more than 250,000 distinct CDR3 sequences, approximately 8.6% of them appearing once. This clonotype was seen a handful of times. Its target is not known.

The TCR sequence derives from a woman aged 40 to 49 with alopecia areata. Some clones in this sample may be carry-over from other donors' samples. Sequencing used whole blood, obtained in connection with sensitization to the hapten diphenylcyclopropenone (DPC). This chain links TRBV28 with TRBJ1-1; no firm D call. CDR3 sequence (DNA): TGTGCCACCTTGGGAGGTCCCACTGAAGCTTTCTTT. Its protein is CATLGGPTEAFF.